This entry lists 11 T cell receptor beta chains sequenced from one sample in a study of CD8+ T cells in alopecia areata. Reverse transcription of extracted RNA yielded cDNA, which provided the sequencing template. The method was immunoSEQ multiplex PCR; TCRdb's version includes in-frame clones alone and lacks a portion of them. The table includes some 210,000 clones, roughly three fifths detected once. This sample's treatment: oral pan-JAK inhibitor, 5-10 mg twice daily. The specimen comprised CD4+ T cells sorted from blood, sampled at roughly week 45, from a patient treated with tofacitinib. These receptor sequences come from a human donor with alopecia areata.

The table lists this clone with a few counts. The sample contains more than one DNA sequence encoding this CDR3. The rearrangement links TRBV5-1 to TRBJ1-1; D is unresolved. The CDR3 loop spans 13 amino acids. The germline V and J ends were trimmed by 0 bases and 1 base, with 4 bases remaining between them. Germline V gene lookup returns CDR1 SGHRS and CDR2 YFSETQ. CDR3 sequence (DNA): TGCGCCAGCAGCTTGGACAGGAACACTGAAGCTTTCTTT. This codes for CASSLDRNTEAFF.

This clone appeared a single time. V and J are TRBV6-5 and TRBJ1-2, with D perhaps TRBD1 (6 bases). This CDR3 is built from 11 residues. V was trimmed by 6 bases and J by 7 bases, leaving 9 bases between them. CDR1 MNHEY and CDR2 SVGAGI come from the germline V gene. Here the CDR3 reads CASSQGGGYTF. CDR3 DNA: TGTGCCAGCAGCCAAGGGGGTGGCTACACCTTC.

This chain links TRBV2 with TRBJ2-7; 8 bases agree with TRBD1. With V trimmed by 7 bases and J by 2 bases, 7 bases remained unmatched. The CDR3 length is 14 residues. Germline V gives CDR1 SNHLY, CDR2 FYNNEI. The CDR3 loop reads CASIRDRSAYEQYF. The CDR3 DNA is TGTGCCAGCATAAGGGACAGGTCCGCCTACGAGCAGTACTTC.

CDR3 loop: CASSTDTSNTDTQYF. CDR3 DNA sequence: TGTGCCAGCAGCACCGACACCTCTAACACAGATACGCAGTATTTT. This chain links TRBV5-4 with TRBJ2-3; the D is unclear. The CDR3 runs to 15 residues. V lost 4 bases, J lost 2 bases, and 14 bases lay in between. The germline CDR1 and CDR2 sequences are SGHNT and YYREEE (reference sequence).

Comments on this clone: A read error may produce the germline difference seen at one junction end. The chain employs TRBV9 and TRBJ1-2; TRBD1 matches 9 bases. The CDR3 loop spans 15 amino acids. CDR1 and CDR2 (germline): SGDLS, YYNGEE. CDR3 in DNA: TGTGCCAGCAGCCCAGGGACAGGGTGGAACTACGGCTACACCTTC. Its protein is CASSPGTGWNYGYTF. Drawing the rest from reference TRBV9 and TRBJ1-2, the complete variable domain is DSGVTQTPKHLITATGQRVTLRCSPRSGDLSVYWYQQSLDQGLQFLIQYYNGEERAKGNILERFSAQQFPDLHSELNLSSLELGDSALYFCASSPGTGWNYGYTFGSGTRLTVV.

The chain combines TRBV4-3 with TRBJ1-5; 7 bases line up with TRBD1. This CDR3 has 14 residues. V trimming: 5 bases; J trimming: 7 bases; junction bases outside the gene matches: 8. Per the germline V gene, CDR1 is LGHNA and CDR2 is YSLEER. CDR3 loop: CASSYNRGGQPQHF. Here the CDR3 DNA reads TGCGCCAGCAGCTACAACAGGGGAGGGCAGCCCCAGCATTTT.

This clone has more than one count but fewer than ten. This chain's CDR3 is CASSLVATSTEAFF. In DNA, the CDR3 is TGCGCCAGCAGCTTGGTTGCCACGAGCACTGAAGCTTTCTTT. J is TRBJ1-1 and V is TRBV5-1, with D hard to call. The CDR3 extends over 14 amino acids. The germline V gene encodes CDR1 SGHRS and CDR2 YFSETQ. V shed 0 bases and J shed 4 bases, with 10 bases lying between them. Variable domain in full (rest from reference TRBV5-1 and TRBJ1-1): KAGVTQTPRYLIKTRGQQVTLSCSPISGHRSVSWYQQTPGQGLQFLFEYFSETQRNKGNFPGRFSGRQFSNSRSEMNVSTLELGDSALYLCASSLVATSTEAFFGQGTRLTVV.

The chain uses TRBV5-1 and TRBJ2-2; 8 bases are shared with TRBD2. After removal of 6 bases from V and 3 bases from J, the junction contained 7 bases not matched to a gene. Germline CDR1 and CDR2: SGHRS and YFSETQ. This CDR3 has 15 amino acids. The CDR3 is CASTTGGPDTGELFF. DNA for the CDR3: TGCGCCAGCACCACGGGAGGGCCCGACACCGGGGAGCTGTTTTTT.

The sample holds a few counts of this clone. The chain uses TRBV25-1 and TRBJ2-2; D ambiguous. The germline CDR1 and CDR2 sequences are MGHDK and SYGVNS. The CDR3 contains 13 residues. Trimming removed 5 bases from V and 4 bases from J, with 8 bases in between. This CDR3 reads CASSSIGTGELFF. The DNA of the CDR3 is TGTGCCAGCAGTTCAATCGGCACCGGGGAGCTGTTTTTT. Based on the CDR3 plus reference TRBV25-1 and TRBJ2-2, the full variable domain is EADIYQTPRYLVIGTGKKITLECSQTMGHDKMYWYQQDPGMELHLIHYSYGVNSTEKGDLSSESTVSRIRTEHFPLTLESARPSHTSQYLCASSSIGTGELFFGEGSRLTVL.

The chain links TRBV10-3 to TRBJ2-5, with TRBD2 identical over 13 bases. The CDR3 consists of 14 residues. Germline trimming cut 8 bases from V and 7 bases from J; bases unmatched to any gene: 7. Per germline, CDR1 ENHRY and CDR2 SYGVKD. This CDR3 reads CAIAGTSGDPTQYF. CDR3 DNA: TGTGCCATCGCGGGGACTAGCGGGGATCCGACCCAGTACTTC.

The chain has TRBV11-1 and TRBJ2-5; the D call may be TRBD1 or TRBD2 (7 bases each). The CDR3 runs to 12 residues. Germline CDR1 SGHAT, CDR2 FQDESV (reference sequence). The V end lost 3 bases, the J end lost 11 bases, and 13 bases lay between the germline ends. For the CDR3, the DNA is TGTGCCAGCAGCTTGGGAGGGGGCCAGCAGTACTTC. It yields the protein CASSLGGGQQYF. Supplemented by reference TRBV11-1 and TRBJ2-5, the full variable domain reads EAEVAQSPRYKITEKSQAVAFWCDPISGHATLYWYRQILGQGPELLVQFQDESVVDDSQLPKDRFSAERLKGVDSTLKIQPAELGDSAMYLCASSLGGGQQYFGPGTRLLVL.